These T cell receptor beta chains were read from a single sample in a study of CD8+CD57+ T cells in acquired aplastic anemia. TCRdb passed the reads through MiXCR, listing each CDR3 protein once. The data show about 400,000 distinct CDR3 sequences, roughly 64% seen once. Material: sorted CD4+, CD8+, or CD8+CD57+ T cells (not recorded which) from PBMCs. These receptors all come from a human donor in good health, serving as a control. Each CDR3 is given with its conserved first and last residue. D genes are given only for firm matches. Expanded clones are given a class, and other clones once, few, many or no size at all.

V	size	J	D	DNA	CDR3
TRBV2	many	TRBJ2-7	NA	TGTGCCACGGGGGACATATACGAGCAGTACTTC	CATGDIYEQYF
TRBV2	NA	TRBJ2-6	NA	TGTGCCAGCAGCCCTGGGGGGTCTGGGGCCGACGTCGTGACTTTC	CASSPGGSGADVVTF
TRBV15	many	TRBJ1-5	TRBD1	TGTGCCACCAGCCATGACAGGGGAGTCAATCAGCCCCAGCATTTT	CATSHDRGVNQPQHF
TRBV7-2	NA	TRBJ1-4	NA	TGTGCCAGCAGCCCTAGCGGGGGGAATGAAAAACTGTTTTTT	CASSPSGGNEKLFF
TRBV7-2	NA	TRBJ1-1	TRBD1	TGTGCCAGCAGCTTCGACAGGGCAGGCACTGAAGCTTTCTTC	CASSFDRAGTEAFF
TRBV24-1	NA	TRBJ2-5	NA	TGTGCCACCAGTGATTTTCTGGCGGGGCAAGAGACCCAGTACTTC	CATSDFLAGQETQYF
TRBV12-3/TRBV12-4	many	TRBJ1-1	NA	TGTGCCAGCAGTTTATTCGGGTCGGGGAACACTGAAGCTTTCTTT	CASSLFGSGNTEAFF
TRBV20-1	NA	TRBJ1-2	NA	TGCAGCGTCTCGACGGGGGACAATTATGGCTACACCTTC	CSVSTGDNYGYTF
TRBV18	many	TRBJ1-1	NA	TGTGCCAGCTCACCATCTGTACAGGGCGGTCGTTACACTGAAGCTTTCTTT	CASSPSVQGGRYTEAFF
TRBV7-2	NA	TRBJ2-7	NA	TGTGCCAGCAGCTACGGAACAGGTACGGAGCAGTACTTT	CASSYGTGTEQYF
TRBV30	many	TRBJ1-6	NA	TGTGCCTGGAGTGCTGGCCCTTTTTCACCCCTCCACTTT	CAWSAGPFSPLHF
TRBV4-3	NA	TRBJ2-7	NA	TGCGCCAGCAGCAGAGATACCGGGCTCAGCTCCTACGAGCAGTACTTC	CASSRDTGLSSYEQYF
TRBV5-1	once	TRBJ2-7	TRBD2	TGCGCCAGCAACTGGGGGGTAGCGGGGGGCCCCCAGGACTACGAGCAGTACTTC	CASNWGVAGGPQDYEQYF
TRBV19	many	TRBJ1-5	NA	TGTGCCAGTAGTCCAAGGGCCAGGGGTCAGCCCCAGCATTTT	CASSPRARGQPQHF
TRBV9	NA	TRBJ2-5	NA	TGTGCCAGCAGTGCCCTGATTGGGGCCGGTAAAGAGACCCAGTACTTC	CASSALIGAGKETQYF
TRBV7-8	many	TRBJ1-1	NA	TGTGCCAGCAGCTTACCAGGGGAGATTGGAGCTTTCTTT	CASSLPGEIGAFF
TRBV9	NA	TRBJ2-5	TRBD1	TGTGCCAGCACACCCGGGACAGGGTACAATTCACCCCAGTACTTC	CASTPGTGYNSPQYF
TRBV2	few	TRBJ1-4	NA	TGTGCCAGCAGTGAAGGGGGGCAGGGTAGTGAAAAACTGTTTTTT	CASSEGGQGSEKLFF
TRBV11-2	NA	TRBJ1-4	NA	TGTGCCAGCAGCTCCGCGGGCCACTATGAAAAACTGTTTTTT	CASSSAGHYEKLFF
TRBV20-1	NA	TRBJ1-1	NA	TGCAGTGCAAGGAGTGGCGGCTACTTT	CSARSGGYF
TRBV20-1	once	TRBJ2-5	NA	TGCAGTGCTAGCCCCCTTTACAAGAAGCAGACCCAGTACTTC	CSASPLYKKQTQYF
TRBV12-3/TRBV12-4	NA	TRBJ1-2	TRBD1	TGTGCCAGCAGTACGTCCCCGGGACAGGTATCCTATGGCTACACCTTC	CASSTSPGQVSYGYTF
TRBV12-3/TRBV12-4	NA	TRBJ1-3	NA	TGTGCCAGCAGTTACGGACTAGCGGGGGCCAGAGCAGTATATTTT	CASSYGLAGARAVYF
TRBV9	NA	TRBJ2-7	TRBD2	TGTGCCAGCAGCGTAGAGGGACTAGCGGGGGGGGGCGAGCAGTACTTC	CASSVEGLAGGGEQYF